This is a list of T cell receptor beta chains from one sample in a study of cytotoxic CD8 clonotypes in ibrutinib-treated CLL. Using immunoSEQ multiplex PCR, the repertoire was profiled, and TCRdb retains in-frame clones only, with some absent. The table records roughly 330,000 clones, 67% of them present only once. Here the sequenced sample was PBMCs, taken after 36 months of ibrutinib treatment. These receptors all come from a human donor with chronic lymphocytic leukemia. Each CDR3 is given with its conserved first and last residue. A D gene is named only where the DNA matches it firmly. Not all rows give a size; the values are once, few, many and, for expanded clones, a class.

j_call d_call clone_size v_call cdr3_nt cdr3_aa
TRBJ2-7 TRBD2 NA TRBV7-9 TGTGCCAGCAGCTTAGGACTAGCGGGAGAGTACGAGCAGTACTTC CASSLGLAGEYEQYF
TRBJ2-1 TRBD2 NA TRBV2 TGTGCCAGCAGAGCCGGGACTATTCTCTACAATGAGCAGTTCTTC CASRAGTILYNEQFF
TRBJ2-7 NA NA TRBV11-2 TGTGCCAGCAGCTTATTGGGGGCCGAGCAGTACTTC CASSLLGAEQYF
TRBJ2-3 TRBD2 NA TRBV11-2 TGTGCCAGCAGCTTAAGCTCTAGCGGATGGGGGGCAGATACGCAGTATTTT CASSLSSSGWGADTQYF
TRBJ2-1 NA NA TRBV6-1 TGTGCCAGCAGTGAAAGGTGGGGGGGCGGCGAGCAGTTCTTC CASSERWGGGEQFF
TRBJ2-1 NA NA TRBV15 TGTGCCACCAGCAGAGGTTCCACCAGAGCCAATGAGCAGTTCTTC CATSRGSTRANEQFF
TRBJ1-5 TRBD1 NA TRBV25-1 TGTGCCAGCAGCCCGGGACAGATAAGCAATCAGCCCCAGCATTTT CASSPGQISNQPQHF
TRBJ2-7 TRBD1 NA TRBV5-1 TGCGCCAGCAGCTTGGGGACAGGGGGCGCAGGCGAGCAGTACTTC CASSLGTGGAGEQYF
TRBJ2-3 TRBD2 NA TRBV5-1 TGCGCCAGCAGCCGCGACCGGCTAGCGGGGGGCCCGCCGTATTTT CASSRDRLAGGPPYF
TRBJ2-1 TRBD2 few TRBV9 TGTGCCAGCAGCGTAGCTAGCGGGCCGAACAATGAGCAGTTCTTC CASSVASGPNNEQFF
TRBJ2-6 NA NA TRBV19 TGTGCCAGTGGCCGGGACTTTTTAAACTCTGGGGCCAACGTCCTGACTTTC CASGRDFLNSGANVLTF
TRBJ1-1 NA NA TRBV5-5 TGTGCCAGCAGCTTCGGGTTTCTCAACACTGAAGCTTTCTTT CASSFGFLNTEAFF
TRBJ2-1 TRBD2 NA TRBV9 TGTGCCAGCGCTACGGGGGGGACCTCCTACAATGAGCAGTTCTTC CASATGGTSYNEQFF
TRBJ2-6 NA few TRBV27 TGTGCCAGCAGTTTAACCGGGGCCAACGTCCTGACTTTC CASSLTGANVLTF
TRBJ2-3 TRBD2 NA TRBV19 TGTGCCAGTAGTCCCCCGTTGGGGCCATCAGGAGGGAGGGCAACCACAGATACGCAGTATTTT CASSPPLGPSGGRATTDTQYF
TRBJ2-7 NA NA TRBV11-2 TGTGCCAGCAGGGCCGCCCGTTGGGGCAACGCCACCTTC CASRAARWGNATF
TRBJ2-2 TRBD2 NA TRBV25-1 TGTGCCAGCAGTGGCCCGACTAGCGGGAGTGACACCGGGGAGCTGTTTTTT CASSGPTSGSDTGELFF
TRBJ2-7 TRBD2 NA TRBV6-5 TGTGCCAGCAGTTACTCGACTAGCGGGAGTTCCTACGAGCAGTACTTC CASSYSTSGSSYEQYF
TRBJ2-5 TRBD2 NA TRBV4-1 TGCGCCAGCAGCCTACTAGCTGCGGGAGCTGGGGAGACCCAGTACTTC CASSLLAAGAGETQYF
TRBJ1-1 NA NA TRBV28 TGTGCCAGCAGCGATGGGGTGGGGGGTTTCTTT CASSDGVGGFF
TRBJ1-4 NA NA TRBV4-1 TGCGCCAGCAGCCCCGAAGTAGGCTATGAAAAACTGTTTTTT CASSPEVGYEKLFF
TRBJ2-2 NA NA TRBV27 TGTGCCAGCAGTTTAATTCTAGCGACCGGGGAGCTGTTTTTT CASSLILATGELFF
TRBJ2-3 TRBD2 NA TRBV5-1 TGCGCCAGCAGCTCTAGCGGGGCGCAGTATTTT CASSSSGAQYF
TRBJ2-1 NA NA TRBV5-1 TGCGCCAGCAGCTTGGAGGGCGCCCCCTACAATGAGCAGTTCTTC CASSLEGAPYNEQFF
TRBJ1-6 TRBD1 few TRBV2 TGTGCCAGCAGGGACAGGGGGACGCTGTTTTCACCCCTCCACTTT CASRDRGTLFSPLHF
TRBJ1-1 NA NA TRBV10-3 TGTGCCATCAGTGAAGGTAGGGCCCCGGGAACGAACACTGAAGCTTTCTTT CAISEGRAPGTNTEAFF